Following are 25 T cell receptor beta chains from one sample sequenced in a study of OX40 agonist ivuxolimab in advanced cancers. Clones were read by immunoSEQ multiplex PCR, and TCRdb kept only the in-frame ones, dropping some. This sample has tens of thousands of clones; approximately 81% occur once, and the top ten carry 4.6%. The source was CD4+ or CD8+ T cells sorted from blood, collected in a trial of the OX40 agonist ivuxolimab. All receptors come from an adult with an advanced solid tumor such as melanoma, head and neck, liver or kidney cancer.

This chain links TRBV18 with TRBJ1-1; D is ambiguous. Trimming took off 1 base at V and 8 bases at J, with 20 bases between the two ends. There are 16 residues in the CDR3. The V gene's germline CDR1 is KGHSH and CDR2 LQKENI. The CDR3 sequence: CASSPLGGGKNLEAFF. The CDR3 bases are TGTGCCAGCTCACCACTGGGAGGAGGGAAGAATTTAGAAGCTTTCTTT.

The rearrangement joins TRBV10-1 to TRBJ2-5, with a tentative D call TRBD2 (6 bases). Germline values: CDR1 WNHNN, CDR2 SYGVQD (reference sequence). V lost 3 bases and J lost 6, with 11 bases in between. The CDR3 runs to 13 residues. In DNA form, the CDR3 reads TGCGCCAGCAGTGATAGTGCGGGAAAGACCCAGTACTTC. It specifies CASSDSAGKTQYF.

The CDR3 DNA sequence: TGTGCCAGCAGTTCCCCCCCGCCCACAGGGGCCCCCTCCTCGGGTAGCAATCAGCCCCAGCATTTT. Amino acids: CASSSPPPTGAPSSGSNQPQHF. This sequence joins TRBV27 and TRBJ1-5, with 7 nucleotides matching TRBD1. Germline CDR1 is MNHEY and CDR2 is SMNVEV (reference sequence). V lost 4 bases, J lost 0 bases, and 24 bases stayed unmatched. The CDR3 runs 22 residues.

V and J are TRBV11-2 and TRBJ1-1; D is unclear. V dropped 5 bases and J dropped 11 bases, with 12 bases sitting between them. CDR1 and CDR2 (germline): SGHAT, FQNNGV. The CDR3 contains 11 residues. CDR3 amino acids: CASSPGGVAFF. The CDR3 region has the DNA TGTGCCAGCAGCCCAGGCGGGGTGGCTTTCTTT. The full variable domain, completed using reference TRBV11-2 and TRBJ1-1, is EAGVAQSPRYKIIEKRQSVAFWCNPISGHATLYWYQQILGQGPKLLIQFQNNGVVDDSQLPKDRFSAERLKGVDSTLKIQPAKLEDSAVYLCASSPGGVAFFGQGTRLTVV.

This clone was picked up one time. The chain recombines TRBV19 with TRBJ2-3; D possibly corresponds to TRBD1 (7 bases). The CDR3 has 18 residues. V was clipped by 9 bases and J by 2 bases, with 27 bases between them. CDR1 and CDR2 (germline): LNHDA, SQIVND (reference sequence). CDR3 protein: CARKPGTEKSGFTDTQYF. In DNA form, the CDR3 reads TGTGCCAGAAAACCCGGGACAGAAAAGAGCGGGTTCACAGATACGCAGTATTTT.

The rearrangement joins TRBV6-1 to TRBJ1-2; D is undetermined. Germline V gene lookup returns CDR1 MNHNS and CDR2 SASEGT. This CDR3 has 13 residues. The ends were cut back, 7 bases at V and 5 bases at J, with 14 bases in the middle. This CDR3 is CASITGGGYGYTF. The DNA for the CDR3 is TGTGCCAGCATCACGGGTGGTGGGTATGGCTACACCTTC.

The CDR3, as DNA: TGTGCCAGCAGCCCCCGGGTCAACCTGAACACTGAAGCTTTCTTT. Translation gives CASSPRVNLNTEAFF. This chain links TRBV9 with TRBJ1-1; no clear D. Trimming took off 4 bases at V and 0 bases at J, with 13 bases between the two ends. Germline loops: CDR1 SGDLS, CDR2 YYNGEE. The CDR3 runs 15 residues.

The chain links TRBV27 to TRBJ1-6; no clear D gene. Trimming left V 9 bases short and J 5 bases short, with 11 bases between. This CDR3 is built from 13 residues. CDR1 and CDR2 from the germline V gene are MNHEY and SMNVEV (reference sequence). The CDR3 DNA reads TGTGCCAGTGGTACGGACCATAATTCACCCCTCCACTTT. This sequence encodes CASGTDHNSPLHF.

The CDR3 is CASSSIAFSGNTIYF. The CDR3 DNA reads as TGTGCCAGCAGTTCCATCGCCTTCTCTGGAAACACCATATATTTT. J is TRBJ1-3 and V is TRBV6-5; D is ambiguous. Germline lookup yields CDR1 MNHEY and CDR2 SVGAGI. Trimming shortened V by 4 bases and J by 0 bases, and 10 bases separated the two germline ends. The CDR3 contains 15 residues.

V and J are TRBV11-1 and TRBJ1-2; D possibly corresponds to TRBD1 (5 bases). V was clipped by 5 bases and J by 7 bases, with 17 bases between them. Germline V gives CDR1 SGHAT, CDR2 FQDESV (reference sequence). This CDR3 is 14 amino acids long. DNA for the CDR3: TGTGCCAGCAGCCTTGCAGGGACTTTCGGTGGCTACACCTTC. Its protein is CASSLAGTFGGYTF. Looking up the rest from reference TRBV11-1 and TRBJ1-2 gives the full variable domain: EAEVAQSPRYKITEKSQAVAFWCDPISGHATLYWYRQILGQGPELLVQFQDESVVDDSQLPKDRFSAERLKGVDSTLKIQPAELGDSAMYLCASSLAGTFGGYTFGSGTRLTVV.

V gene TRBV5-1 combines with J gene TRBJ1-4; a weak D match, TRBD1 (5 bases). The length of the CDR3 is 15 residues. Germline CDR1 is SGHRS and CDR2 is YFSETQ. V was clipped by 2 bases and J by 8 bases, with 16 bases between them. DNA of the CDR3: TGCGCCAGCAGCTTAAACGCGAACTCAGGGGAAAAACTGTTTTTT. The encoded protein is CASSLNANSGEKLFF.

The V and J genes are TRBV5-6 and TRBJ1-1, with TRBD1 identical over 9 bases. Germline V gene lookup returns CDR1 SGHDT and CDR2 YYEEEE. CDR3 size: 15 residues. Unmatched junction bases numbered 6, after V lost 0 bases and J lost 6 bases. In DNA form, the CDR3 reads TGTGCCAGCAGCTTGGTCGGACAGGGGATCGCTGAAGCTTTCTTT. Amino acid sequence: CASSLVGQGIAEAFF.

The V call is TRBV15, the J call TRBJ2-4; possibly TRBD2 for D (6 bases). This CDR3 is 15 amino acids long. CDR1 and CDR2 from the germline V gene are LNHNV and YYDKDF (reference sequence). The germline V and J ends were trimmed by 0 bases and 5 bases, with 11 bases remaining between them. CDR3 sequence: CATSRDFGGENIQYF. As DNA, the CDR3 is TGTGCCACCAGCAGAGATTTTGGAGGGGAAAACATTCAGTACTTC.

This clone showed up just a few times. This chain uses TRBV5-4 with TRBJ2-4, with a weak D call TRBD1 (5 bases). V shed 1 base and J shed 4 bases, with 27 bases lying between them. CDR1 is SGHNT, CDR2 YYREEE, per germline (reference sequence). The CDR3 has 20 residues. The CDR3 bases are TGTGCCAGCAGCTTGAGTATGAAGGGGCAGGCCCGACATGAAAAAAACATTCAGTACTTC. Its translation is CASSLSMKGQARHEKNIQYF. Supplemented by reference TRBV5-4 and TRBJ2-4, the full variable domain reads ETGVTQSPTHLIKTRGQQVTLRCSSQSGHNTVSWYQQALGQGPQFIFQYYREEENGRGNFPPRFSGLQFPNYSSELNVNALELDDSALYLCASSLSMKGQARHEKNIQYFGAGTRLSVL.

The chain combines TRBV11-2 with TRBJ1-6; weak D call: TRBD1 (6 bases). Trimming removed 3 bases at V and 7 bases at J, with 10 bases between. From germline, CDR1 is SGHAT and CDR2 FQNNGV. The length of the CDR3 is 14 residues. The CDR3 DNA is TGTGCCAGCAGCTTCGTTCAGGGGAATTCACCCCTCCACTTT. Its translation: CASSFVQGNSPLHF.

This clone was counted only a few times. The chain combines TRBV4-1 with TRBJ2-2; 8 nucleotides align to TRBD2. Germline V gene lookup returns CDR1 MGHRA and CDR2 YSYEKL. V lost 1 base, J lost 5 bases, and 6 bases stayed unmatched. The length of the CDR3 is 16 residues. The DNA of the CDR3 is TGCGCCAGCAGCCAAGGGGTAGCGGGGAGAACCGGGGAGCTGTTTTTT. Its translation is CASSQGVAGRTGELFF.

The chain recombines TRBV18 with TRBJ2-6, with D maybe TRBD2 (6 bases). Germline V CDR1 and CDR2: KGHSH, LQKENI. Trimming took 6 bases from V and 4 from J, leaving 22 bases between them. This CDR3 is 18 amino acids long. CDR3 bases: TGTGCCAGCTCGCCCCAGGAGGGCACCCTCTTCGGGGCCAACGTCCTGACTTTC. Protein product: CASSPQEGTLFGANVLTF.

The chain combines TRBV5-1 with TRBJ2-3, with TRBD1 matching 7 bases. The trim removed 5 bases at V and 6 bases at J, leaving 9 bases unmatched. This CDR3 region has 14 residues. Germline lookup yields CDR1 SGHRS and CDR2 YFSETQ. The CDR3 protein is CASRREQGIDTQYF. CDR3 in DNA: TGCGCCAGCAGGCGCGAACAGGGGATCGATACGCAGTATTTT.

The chain couples TRBV5-7 to TRBJ1-3; D is uncertain. TRBV5-7 falls under the ORF class, with uncertain function. V lost 3 bases and J 8 bases, leaving 15 bases between the germline ends. This CDR3 region has 14 residues. The CDR3 DNA follows: TGTGCCAGCAGCTCCTCCGGGCATGGCGACACCATATATTTT. As protein: CASSSSGHGDTIYF.

The genes are TRBV5-1 and TRBJ2-1; 11 bases align to TRBD2. The junction had 4 bases not matched to a gene; V was cut back by 5 bases and J by 3 bases. Germline CDR1 and CDR2: SGHRS and YFSETQ. CDR3 length equals 15 residues. The CDR3 loop is CASRLGLAGYNEQFF. The CDR3, as DNA: TGCGCCAGCAGGCTAGGACTAGCGGGCTACAATGAGCAGTTCTTC.

The rearrangement joins TRBV27 to TRBJ2-6, with D uncertain. Germline V lookup: CDR1 MNHEY, CDR2 SMNVEV (reference sequence). V dropped 10 bases and J dropped 0 bases, with 16 bases sitting between them. The CDR3 consists of 16 residues. The CDR3 sequence is CAIGSPGRSGANVLTF. The DNA for the CDR3 is TGTGCCATCGGCTCCCCGGGTCGCTCTGGGGCCAACGTCCTGACTTTC.

By proportion, this clone is large (0.1 to 1%). CDR3 amino acids: CASSIDSPNTEAFF. As DNA, the CDR3 is TGTGCCAGTAGTATAGATAGCCCGAACACTGAAGCTTTCTTT. This chain joins TRBV19 and TRBJ1-1; no firm D call. The CDR3 runs 14 residues. V lost 0 bases to trimming and J lost 1 base, with 6 bases between them. The germline V gene has CDR1 LNHDA and CDR2 SQIVND (reference sequence).

The gene calls are TRBV9 and TRBJ2-1; 9 bases align to TRBD2. The germline gives CDR1 SGDLS, CDR2 YYNGEE. CDR3 length: 16 amino acids. J gave up 5 bases and V 1 base, and 7 bases lay outside the gene matches. The CDR3 spells CASSVRPAGGNNEQFF. DNA of the CDR3: TGTGCCAGCAGCGTACGTCCAGCGGGGGGAAACAATGAGCAGTTCTTC.

The chain is built from TRBV6-5 and TRBJ1-4; D is unresolved. V shed 5 bases and J shed 5 bases, with 9 bases lying between them. CDR1 MNHEY and CDR2 SVGAGI come from the germline V gene. This CDR3 has 13 amino acids. The CDR3 reads CASSPGSNEKLFF. The DNA of the CDR3 is TGTGCCAGCAGTCCCGGCTCCAATGAAAAACTGTTTTTT.

The chain couples TRBV5-4 to TRBJ2-2; unclear D gene. This CDR3 is 13 amino acids long. Trimming removed 2 bases from V and 1 base from J, with 3 bases in between. Germline loops: CDR1 SGHNT, CDR2 YYREEE (reference sequence). CDR3 nucleotide sequence: TGTGCCAGCAGCTTACAGAACACCGGGGAGCTGTTTTTT. Its translation is CASSLQNTGELFF.